The clone carrying this T cell receptor beta chain occurred once. Its specificity is not known. The assay was immunoSEQ multiplex PCR, and TCRdb's table has in-frame clones only and misses some. The data contain fewer than 150,000 clones, 80% to 90% of them singletons. This CDR3 has 14 residues. V lost 0 bases and J 3 bases, leaving 3 bases between the germline ends. Per germline, CDR1 MNHEY and CDR2 SVGEGT. This sample was taken from a study of T cell responses to AZD1222 COVID-19 vaccine. The study, taken as a whole, reports: Clonal diversity was possibly underestimated, and white British individuals and females predominated among donors.

The material was peripheral blood, obtained 28 days after the second AZD1222 dose. The chain employs TRBV6-2 or TRBV6-3 and TRBJ2-6; D not resolved. The receptor was derived from an adult who received the AZD1222 COVID-19 vaccine. Here the CDR3 reads CASSYSGGANVLTF. CDR3 DNA: TGTGCCAGCAGTTACTCTGGTGGGGCCAACGTCCTGACTTTC.